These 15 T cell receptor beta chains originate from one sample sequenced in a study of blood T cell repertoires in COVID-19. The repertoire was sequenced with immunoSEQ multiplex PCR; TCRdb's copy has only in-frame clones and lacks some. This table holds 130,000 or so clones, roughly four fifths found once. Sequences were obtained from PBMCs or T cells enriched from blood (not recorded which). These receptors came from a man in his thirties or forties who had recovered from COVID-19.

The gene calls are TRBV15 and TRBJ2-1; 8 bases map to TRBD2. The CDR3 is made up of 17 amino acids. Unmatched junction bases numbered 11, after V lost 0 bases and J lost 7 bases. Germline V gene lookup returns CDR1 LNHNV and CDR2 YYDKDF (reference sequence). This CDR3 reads CATSRDNLGLVFNEQFF. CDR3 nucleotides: TGTGCCACCAGCAGAGATAATTTGGGACTAGTATTTAATGAGCAGTTCTTC.

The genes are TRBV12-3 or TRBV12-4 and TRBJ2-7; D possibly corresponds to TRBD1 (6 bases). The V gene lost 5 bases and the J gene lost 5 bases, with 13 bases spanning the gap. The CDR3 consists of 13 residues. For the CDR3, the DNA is TGTGCCAGCAGTGAGGGGGTGTTTGACGAGCAGTACTTC. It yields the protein CASSEGVFDEQYF.

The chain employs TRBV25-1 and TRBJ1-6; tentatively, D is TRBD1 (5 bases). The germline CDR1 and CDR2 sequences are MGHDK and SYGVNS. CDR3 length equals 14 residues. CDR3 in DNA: TGTGGAGGCGGGGCGGACAAAAATAATTCACCCCTCCACTTT. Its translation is CGGGADKNNSPLHF.

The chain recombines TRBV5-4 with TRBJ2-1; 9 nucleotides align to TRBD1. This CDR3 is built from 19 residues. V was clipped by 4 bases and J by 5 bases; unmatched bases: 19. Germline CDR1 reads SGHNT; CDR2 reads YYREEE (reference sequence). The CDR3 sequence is CASSLCALGSGTGNNEQFF. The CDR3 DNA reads TGTGCCAGCAGCCTCTGTGCTTTGGGATCCGGGACAGGGAACAATGAGCAGTTCTTC.

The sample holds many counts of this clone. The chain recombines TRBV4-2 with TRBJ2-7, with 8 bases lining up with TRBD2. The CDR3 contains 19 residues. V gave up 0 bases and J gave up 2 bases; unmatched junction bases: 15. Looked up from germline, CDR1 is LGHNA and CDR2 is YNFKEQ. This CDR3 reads CASSQEALAWGLEAYEQYV. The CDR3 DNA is TGTGCCAGCAGCCAAGAGGCCCTTGCCTGGGGACTAGAAGCCTACGAGCAGTACGTC.

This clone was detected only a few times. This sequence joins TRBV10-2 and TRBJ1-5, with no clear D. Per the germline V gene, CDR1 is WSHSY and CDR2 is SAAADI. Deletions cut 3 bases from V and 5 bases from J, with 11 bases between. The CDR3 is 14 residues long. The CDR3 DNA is TGCGCCAGCAGTGACAGAGGGATCTATCAGCCCCAGCATTTT. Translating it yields CASSDRGIYQPQHF.

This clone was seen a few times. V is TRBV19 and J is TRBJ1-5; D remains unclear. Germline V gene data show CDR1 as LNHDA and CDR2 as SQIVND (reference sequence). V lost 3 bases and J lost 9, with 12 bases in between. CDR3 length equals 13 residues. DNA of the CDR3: TGTGCCAGTAGTATTACTTGGGAGTCGCCCCAGCATTTT. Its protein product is CASSITWESPQHF.

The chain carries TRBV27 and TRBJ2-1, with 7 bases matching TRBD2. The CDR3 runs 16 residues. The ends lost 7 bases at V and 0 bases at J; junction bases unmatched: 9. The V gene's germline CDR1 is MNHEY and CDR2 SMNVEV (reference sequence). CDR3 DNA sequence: TGTGCCAGCAAAGGAACGGGAGGTACCTCCTACAATGAGCAGTTCTTC. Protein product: CASKGTGGTSYNEQFF.

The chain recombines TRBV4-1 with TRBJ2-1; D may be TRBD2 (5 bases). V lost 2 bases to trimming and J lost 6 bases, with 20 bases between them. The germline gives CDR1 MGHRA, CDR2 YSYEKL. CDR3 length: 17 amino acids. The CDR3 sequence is CASSQSPLVLMSNEQFF. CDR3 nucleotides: TGCGCCAGCAGCCAAAGCCCACTAGTACTGATGAGCAATGAGCAGTTCTTC.

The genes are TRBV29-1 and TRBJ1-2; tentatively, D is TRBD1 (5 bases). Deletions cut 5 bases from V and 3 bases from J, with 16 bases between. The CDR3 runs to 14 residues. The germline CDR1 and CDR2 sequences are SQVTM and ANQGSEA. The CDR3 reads CSVISGRLHYGYTF. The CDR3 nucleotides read TGCAGCGTTATATCAGGGCGCCTCCACTATGGCTACACCTTC.

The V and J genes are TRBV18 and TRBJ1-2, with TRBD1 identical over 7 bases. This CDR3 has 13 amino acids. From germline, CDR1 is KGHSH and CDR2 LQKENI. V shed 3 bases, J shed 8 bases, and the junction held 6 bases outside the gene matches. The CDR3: CASSPETGEGYTF. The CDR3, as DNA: TGTGCCAGCTCACCCGAAACAGGGGAGGGCTACACCTTC. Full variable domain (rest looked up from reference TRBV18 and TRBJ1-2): NAGVMQNPRHLVRRRGQEARLRCSPMKGHSHVYWYRQLPEEGLKFMVYLQKENIIDESGMPKERFSAEFPKEGPSILRIQQVVRGDSAAYFCASSPETGEGYTFGSGTRLTVV.

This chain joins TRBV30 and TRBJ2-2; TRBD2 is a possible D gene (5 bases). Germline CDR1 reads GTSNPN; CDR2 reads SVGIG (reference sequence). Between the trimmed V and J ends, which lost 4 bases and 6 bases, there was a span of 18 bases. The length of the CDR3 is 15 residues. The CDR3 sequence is CAWTSKQLGSGELFF. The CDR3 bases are TGTGCCTGGACCAGTAAACAACTAGGGTCCGGGGAGCTGTTTTTT.

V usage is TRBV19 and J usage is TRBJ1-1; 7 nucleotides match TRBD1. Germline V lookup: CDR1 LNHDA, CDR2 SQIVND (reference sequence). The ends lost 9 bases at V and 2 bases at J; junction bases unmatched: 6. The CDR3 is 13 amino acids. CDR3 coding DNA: TGTGCCAGCACGGACAGGCGTAACACTGAAGCTTTCTTT. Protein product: CASTDRRNTEAFF.

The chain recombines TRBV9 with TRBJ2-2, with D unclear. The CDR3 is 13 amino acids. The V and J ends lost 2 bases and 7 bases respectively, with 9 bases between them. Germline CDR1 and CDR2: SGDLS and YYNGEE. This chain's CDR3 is CASSVIFFGELFF. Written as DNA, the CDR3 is TGTGCCAGCAGCGTTATCTTTTTCGGGGAGCTGTTTTTT.

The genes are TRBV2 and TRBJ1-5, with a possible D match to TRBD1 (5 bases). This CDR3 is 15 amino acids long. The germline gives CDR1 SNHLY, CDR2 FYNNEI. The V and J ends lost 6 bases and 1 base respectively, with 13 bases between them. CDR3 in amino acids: CASSDNGQSNQPQHF. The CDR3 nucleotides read TGTGCCAGCAGCGACAATGGACAAAGCAATCAGCCCCAGCATTTT.